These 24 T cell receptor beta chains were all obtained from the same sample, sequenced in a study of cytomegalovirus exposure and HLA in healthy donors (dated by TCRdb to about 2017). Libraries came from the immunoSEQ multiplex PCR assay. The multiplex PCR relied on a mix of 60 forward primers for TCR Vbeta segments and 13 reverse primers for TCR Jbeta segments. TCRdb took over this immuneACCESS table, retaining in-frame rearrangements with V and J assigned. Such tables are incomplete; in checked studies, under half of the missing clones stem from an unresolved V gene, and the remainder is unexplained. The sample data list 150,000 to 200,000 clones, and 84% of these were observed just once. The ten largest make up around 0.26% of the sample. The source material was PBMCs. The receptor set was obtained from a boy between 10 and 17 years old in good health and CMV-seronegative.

For the CDR3, the DNA is TGTGCCAGCAGCCCCTGGACAGGGGCCGCTGAAGCTTTCTTT. It codes for CASSPWTGAAEAFF. The chain combines TRBV5-4 with TRBJ1-1, with 9 bases that match TRBD1. This CDR3 has 14 amino acids. J gave up 6 bases and V 4 bases, and 7 bases lay outside the gene matches. Germline CDR1 reads SGHNT; CDR2 reads YYREEE (reference sequence).

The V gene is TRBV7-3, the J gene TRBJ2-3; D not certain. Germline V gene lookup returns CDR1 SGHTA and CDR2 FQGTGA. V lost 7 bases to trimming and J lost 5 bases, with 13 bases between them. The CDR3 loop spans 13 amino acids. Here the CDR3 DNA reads TGTGCCAGCACCCCATCTCCGGGAGATACGCAGTATTTT. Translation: CASTPSPGDTQYF.

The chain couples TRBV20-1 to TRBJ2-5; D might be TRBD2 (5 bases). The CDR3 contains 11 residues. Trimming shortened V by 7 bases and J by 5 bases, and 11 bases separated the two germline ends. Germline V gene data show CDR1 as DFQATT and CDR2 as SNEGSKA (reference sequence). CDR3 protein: CSETRGETQYF. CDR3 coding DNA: TGCAGTGAAACTAGAGGGGAGACCCAGTACTTC.

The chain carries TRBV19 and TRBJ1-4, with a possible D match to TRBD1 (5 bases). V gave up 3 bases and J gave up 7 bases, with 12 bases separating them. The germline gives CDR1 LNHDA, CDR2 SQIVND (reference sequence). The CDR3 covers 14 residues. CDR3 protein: CASSIGGRSEKLFF. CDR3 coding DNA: TGTGCCAGTAGTATCGGGGGTCGTAGTGAAAAACTGTTTTTT.

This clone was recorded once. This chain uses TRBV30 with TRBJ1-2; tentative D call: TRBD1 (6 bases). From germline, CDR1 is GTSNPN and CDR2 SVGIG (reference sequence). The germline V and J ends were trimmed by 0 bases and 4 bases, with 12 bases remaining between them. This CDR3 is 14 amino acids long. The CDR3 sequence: CAWSVRGGPYGYTF. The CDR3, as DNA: TGTGCCTGGAGTGTACGGGGGGGGCCCTATGGCTACACCTTC.

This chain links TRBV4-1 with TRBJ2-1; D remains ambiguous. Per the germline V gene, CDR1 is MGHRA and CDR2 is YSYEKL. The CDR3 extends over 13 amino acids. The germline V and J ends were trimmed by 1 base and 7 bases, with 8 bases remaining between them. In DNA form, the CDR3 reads TGCGCCAGCAGCCAAGTTCTCCCGAATGAGCAGTTCTTC. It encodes CASSQVLPNEQFF.

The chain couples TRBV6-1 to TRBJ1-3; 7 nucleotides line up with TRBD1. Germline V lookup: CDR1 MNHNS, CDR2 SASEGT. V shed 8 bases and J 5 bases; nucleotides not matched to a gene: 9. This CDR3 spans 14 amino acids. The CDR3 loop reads CASLDRVRRNTIYF. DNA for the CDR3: TGTGCCAGCCTCGACAGGGTCCGAAGAAACACCATATATTTT.

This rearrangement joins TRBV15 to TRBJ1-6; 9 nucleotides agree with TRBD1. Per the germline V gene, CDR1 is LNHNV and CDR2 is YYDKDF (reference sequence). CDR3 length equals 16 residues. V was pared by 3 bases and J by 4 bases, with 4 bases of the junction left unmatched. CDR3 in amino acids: CATSSQTGGYNSPLHF. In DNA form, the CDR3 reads TGTGCCACCAGCAGCCAGACAGGGGGATATAATTCACCCCTCCACTTT.

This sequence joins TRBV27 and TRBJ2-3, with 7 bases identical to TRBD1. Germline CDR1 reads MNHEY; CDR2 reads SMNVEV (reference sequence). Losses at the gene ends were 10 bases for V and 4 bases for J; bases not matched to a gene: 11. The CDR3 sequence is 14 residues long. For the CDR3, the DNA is TGTGCCACCGGGGACAGAAGGGGGCCAGATACGCAGTATTTT. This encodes CATGDRRGPDTQYF.

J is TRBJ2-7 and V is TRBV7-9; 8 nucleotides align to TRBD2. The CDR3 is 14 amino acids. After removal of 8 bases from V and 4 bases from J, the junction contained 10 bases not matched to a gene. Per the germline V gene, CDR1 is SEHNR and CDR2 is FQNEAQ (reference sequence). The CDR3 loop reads CASGPRSGGYEQYF. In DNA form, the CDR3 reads TGTGCCAGCGGCCCTCGGAGCGGGGGTTACGAGCAGTACTTC.

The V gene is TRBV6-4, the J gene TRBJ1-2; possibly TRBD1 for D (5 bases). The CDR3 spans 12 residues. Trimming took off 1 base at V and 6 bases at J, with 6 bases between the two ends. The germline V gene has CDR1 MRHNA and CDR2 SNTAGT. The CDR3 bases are TGTGCCAGCAGTGACTGGACAAATGGCTACACCTTC. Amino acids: CASSDWTNGYTF.

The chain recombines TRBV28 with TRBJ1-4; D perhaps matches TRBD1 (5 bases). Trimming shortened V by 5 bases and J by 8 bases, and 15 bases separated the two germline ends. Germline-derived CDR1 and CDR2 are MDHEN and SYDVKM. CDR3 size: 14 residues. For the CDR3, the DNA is TGTGCCAGCAGTCCCCCGGGGGGGGGAGAAAAACTGTTTTTT. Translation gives CASSPPGGGEKLFF. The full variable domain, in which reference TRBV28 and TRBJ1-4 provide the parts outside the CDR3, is DVKVTQSSRYLVKRTGEKVFLECVQDMDHENMFWYRQDPGLGLRLIYFSYDVKMKEKGDIPEGYSVSREKKERFSLILESASTNQTSMYLCASSPPGGGEKLFFGSGTQLSVL.

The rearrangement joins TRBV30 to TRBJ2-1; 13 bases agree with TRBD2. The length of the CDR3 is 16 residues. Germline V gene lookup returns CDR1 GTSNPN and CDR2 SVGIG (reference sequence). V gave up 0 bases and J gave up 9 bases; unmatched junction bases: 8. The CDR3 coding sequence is TGTGCCTGGAGTGTACAAGGACTAGCGGGAGTGGTTGAGCAGTTCTTC. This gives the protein CAWSVQGLAGVVEQFF.

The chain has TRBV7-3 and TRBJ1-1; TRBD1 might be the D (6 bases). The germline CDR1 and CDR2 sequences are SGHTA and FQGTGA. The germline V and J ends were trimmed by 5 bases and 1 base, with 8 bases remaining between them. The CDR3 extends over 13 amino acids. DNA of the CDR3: TGTGCCAGCAGCGGACAGAGGAACACTGAAGCTTTCTTT. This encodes CASSGQRNTEAFF.

The CDR3 DNA is TGTGCCAGCAGGTCAGATGCGGGGACTAATTCACCCCTCCACTTT. This encodes CASRSDAGTNSPLHF. The chain uses TRBV2 and TRBJ1-6; tentative D call: TRBD1 (5 bases). Germline V gives CDR1 SNHLY, CDR2 FYNNEI. V lost 6 bases, J lost 6 bases, and 15 bases lay in between. The CDR3 is 15 residues long.

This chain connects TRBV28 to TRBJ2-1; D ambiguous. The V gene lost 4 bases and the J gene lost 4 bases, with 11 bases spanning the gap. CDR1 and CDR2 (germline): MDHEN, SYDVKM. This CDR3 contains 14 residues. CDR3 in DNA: TGTGCCAGCAGTTGGAGACTTGGATACAATGAGCAGTTCTTC. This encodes CASSWRLGYNEQFF.

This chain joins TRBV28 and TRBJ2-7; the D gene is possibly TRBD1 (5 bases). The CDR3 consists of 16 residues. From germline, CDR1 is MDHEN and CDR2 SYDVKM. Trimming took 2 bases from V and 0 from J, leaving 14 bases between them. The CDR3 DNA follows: TGTGCCAGCAGTTTACCCGGACACTTGAGCTCCTACGAGCAGTACTTC. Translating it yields CASSLPGHLSSYEQYF.

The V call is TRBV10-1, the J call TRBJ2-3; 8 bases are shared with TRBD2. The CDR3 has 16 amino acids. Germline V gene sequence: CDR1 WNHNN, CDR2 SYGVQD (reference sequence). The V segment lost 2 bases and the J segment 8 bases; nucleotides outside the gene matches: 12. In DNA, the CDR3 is TGCGCCAGCAGTGAGACTAGCGGAGCCCAACTACGTACGCAGTATTTT. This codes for CASSETSGAQLRTQYF.

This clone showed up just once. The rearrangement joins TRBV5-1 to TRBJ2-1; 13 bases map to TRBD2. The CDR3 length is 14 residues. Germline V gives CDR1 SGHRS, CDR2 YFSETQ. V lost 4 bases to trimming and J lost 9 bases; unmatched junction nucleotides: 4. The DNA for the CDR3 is TGCGCCAGCAGCCGGACTAGCGGGAGAGCTGAGCAGTTCTTC. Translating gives CASSRTSGRAEQFF.

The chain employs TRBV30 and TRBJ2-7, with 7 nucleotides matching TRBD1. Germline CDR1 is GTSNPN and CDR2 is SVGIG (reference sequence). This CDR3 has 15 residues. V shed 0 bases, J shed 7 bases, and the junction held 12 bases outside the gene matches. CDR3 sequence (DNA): TGTGCCTGGAGTGTAAGGGTCGGAACAGGGGCTGAGCAGTACTTC. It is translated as CAWSVRVGTGAEQYF.

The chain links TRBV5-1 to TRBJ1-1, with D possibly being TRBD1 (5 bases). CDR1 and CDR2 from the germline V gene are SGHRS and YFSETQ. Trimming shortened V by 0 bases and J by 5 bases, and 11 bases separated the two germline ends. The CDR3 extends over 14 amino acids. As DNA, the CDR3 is TGCGCCAGCAGCTTGGAGGGGAGGGGAACTGAAGCTTTCTTT. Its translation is CASSLEGRGTEAFF. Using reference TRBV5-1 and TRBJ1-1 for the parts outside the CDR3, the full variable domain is KAGVTQTPRYLIKTRGQQVTLSCSPISGHRSVSWYQQTPGQGLQFLFEYFSETQRNKGNFPGRFSGRQFSNSRSEMNVSTLELGDSALYLCASSLEGRGTEAFFGQGTRLTVV.

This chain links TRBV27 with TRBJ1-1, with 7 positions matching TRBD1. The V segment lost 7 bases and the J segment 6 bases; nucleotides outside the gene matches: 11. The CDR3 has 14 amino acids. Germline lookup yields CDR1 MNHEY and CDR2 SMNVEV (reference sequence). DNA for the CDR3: TGTGCCAGCAACCCACAGGGGAGATTTTCTGAAGCTTTCTTT. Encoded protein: CASNPQGRFSEAFF.

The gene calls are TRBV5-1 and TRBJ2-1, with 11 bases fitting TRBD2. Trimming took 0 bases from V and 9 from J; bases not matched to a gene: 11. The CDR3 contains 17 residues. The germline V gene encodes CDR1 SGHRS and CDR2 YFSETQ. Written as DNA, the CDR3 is TGCGCCAGCAGCTTGGCCGGTAGCGGGAGGGTTAGGAGTGAGCAGTTCTTC. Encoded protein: CASSLAGSGRVRSEQFF.

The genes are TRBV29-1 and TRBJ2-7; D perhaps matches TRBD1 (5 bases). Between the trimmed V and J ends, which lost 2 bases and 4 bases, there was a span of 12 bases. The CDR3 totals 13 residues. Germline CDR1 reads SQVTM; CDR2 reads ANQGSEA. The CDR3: CSVEIDRPYEQYF. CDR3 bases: TGCAGCGTTGAAATCGACAGACCTTACGAGCAGTACTTC.